The clone carrying this TCR delta chain was seen a few times. What it recognizes is unknown. TCRdb's listed protein matches a much larger clone and diverges from this DNA's translation at residue 17, likely through a read error; the protein shown comes from the DNA. Flow sorting of PBMC yielded separate Vgamma9/Vdelta2+ and Vdelta2-negative gammadelta T cell populations for bulk repertoire analysis. The entry originates in a study of γδ T cells in repeated Plasmodium falciparum infection. The overall study: Over about 610 days, donors received four mosquito-bite P. falciparum NF54 infections.

Germline values: CDR1 TSWWSYY, CDR2 QGS. The CDR3 is 20 amino acids. Sequencing covered both gamma and delta TCR chains per sample. TCRdb used CATT to re-call clones from the multiplex PCR reads. This table holds more than 70,000 delta-chain clones, over 0.9% found once. Study results and limitations: One small rural Malian village, predominantly a single ethnic group, supplied the cohort. Vgamma9/Vdelta2+ repertoires stayed stably polyclonal over time and infection.

The receptor comes from a pool of human donors (malaria-infected and uninfected, not separated). The sample taken for sequencing was gamma-delta T cells from blood. The chain combines TRDV1 with TRDJ1, with 7 bases that match TRDD3. The J gene is not listed in TCRdb, so it was assigned here from a DNA match to germline. CDR3 bases: TGTGCTCTTGGGGAACTAAGAATGGACTGGGGACAGCCGTACACCGATGAACTCATCTTT. Amino acids: CALGELRMDWGQPYTDELIF.